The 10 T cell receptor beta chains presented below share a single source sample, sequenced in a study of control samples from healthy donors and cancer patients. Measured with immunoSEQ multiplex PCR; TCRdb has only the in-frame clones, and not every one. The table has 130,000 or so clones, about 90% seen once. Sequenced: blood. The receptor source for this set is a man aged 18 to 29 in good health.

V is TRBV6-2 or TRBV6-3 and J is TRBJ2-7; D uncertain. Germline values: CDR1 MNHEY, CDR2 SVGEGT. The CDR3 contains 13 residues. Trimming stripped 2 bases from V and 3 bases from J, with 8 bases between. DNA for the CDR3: TGTGCCAGCAGTTACCCGGGTGTCTACGAGCAGTACTTC. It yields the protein CASSYPGVYEQYF.

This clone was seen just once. The CDR3 reads CASSLQGGITGELFF. The CDR3 DNA sequence: TGCGCCAGCAGCTTGCAGGGAGGAATCACCGGGGAGCTGTTTTTT. The rearrangement uses TRBV5-1 and TRBJ2-2, with D perhaps TRBD2 (6 bases). The germline CDR1 and CDR2 sequences are SGHRS and YFSETQ. The CDR3 loop spans 15 amino acids. V gave up 1 base and J gave up 4 bases, with 11 bases separating them. Supplemented by reference TRBV5-1 and TRBJ2-2, the full variable domain reads KAGVTQTPRYLIKTRGQQVTLSCSPISGHRSVSWYQQTPGQGLQFLFEYFSETQRNKGNFPGRFSGRQFSNSRSEMNVSTLELGDSALYLCASSLQGGITGELFFGEGSRLTVL.

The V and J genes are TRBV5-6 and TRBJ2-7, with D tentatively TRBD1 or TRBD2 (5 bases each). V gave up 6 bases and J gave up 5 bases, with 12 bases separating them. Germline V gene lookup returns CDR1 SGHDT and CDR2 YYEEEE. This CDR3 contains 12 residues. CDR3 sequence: CASNLRGHEQYF. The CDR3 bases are TGTGCCAGCAACCTGAGGGGACACGAGCAGTACTTC.

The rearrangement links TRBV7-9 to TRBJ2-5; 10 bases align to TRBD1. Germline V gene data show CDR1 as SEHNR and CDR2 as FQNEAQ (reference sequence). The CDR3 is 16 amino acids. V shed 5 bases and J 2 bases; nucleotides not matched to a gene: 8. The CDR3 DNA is TGTGCCAGCAGCCCGCCCGGGACAGGGGATCAAGAGACCCAGTACTTC. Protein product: CASSPPGTGDQETQYF. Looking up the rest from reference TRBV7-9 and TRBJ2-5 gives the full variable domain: DTGVSQNPRHKITKRGQNVTFRCDPISEHNRLYWYRQTLGQGPEFLTYFQNEAQLEKSRLLSDRFSAERPKGSFSTLEIQRTEQGDSAMYLCASSPPGTGDQETQYFGPGTRLLVL.

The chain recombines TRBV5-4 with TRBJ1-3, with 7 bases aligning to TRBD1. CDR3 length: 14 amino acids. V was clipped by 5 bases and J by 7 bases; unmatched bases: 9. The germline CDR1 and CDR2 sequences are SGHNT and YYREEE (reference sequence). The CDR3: CASRKAGGRNTIYF. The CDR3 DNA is TGTGCCAGCAGAAAGGCAGGGGGGCGGAACACCATATATTTT.

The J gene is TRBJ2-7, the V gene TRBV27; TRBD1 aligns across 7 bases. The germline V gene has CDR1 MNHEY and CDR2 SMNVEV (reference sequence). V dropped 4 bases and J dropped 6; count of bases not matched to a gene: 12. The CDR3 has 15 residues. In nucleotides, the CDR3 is TGTGCCAGCAGTTCGGACAGGTGGATGGTGGGCGAGCAGTACTTC. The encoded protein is CASSSDRWMVGEQYF.

In nucleotides, the CDR3 is TGTGCCAGCAGCCCAATTGACAGGGACGAGCAGTACTTC. Its protein is CASSPIDRDEQYF. The chain links TRBV7-9 to TRBJ2-7; the match to TRBD1 covers 7 bases. The CDR3 is made up of 13 amino acids. The ends lost 5 bases at V and 5 bases at J; junction bases unmatched: 6. The V gene's germline CDR1 is SEHNR and CDR2 FQNEAQ (reference sequence).

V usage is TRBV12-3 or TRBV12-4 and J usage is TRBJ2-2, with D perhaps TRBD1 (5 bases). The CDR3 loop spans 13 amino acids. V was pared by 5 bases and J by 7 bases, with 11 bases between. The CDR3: CASSTRQSGELFF. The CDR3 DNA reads TGTGCCAGCAGTACGCGACAGAGCGGGGAGCTGTTTTTT.

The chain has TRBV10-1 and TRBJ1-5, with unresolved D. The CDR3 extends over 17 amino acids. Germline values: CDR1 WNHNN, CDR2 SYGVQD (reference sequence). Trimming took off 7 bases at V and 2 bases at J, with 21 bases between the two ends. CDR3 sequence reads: CASISLRIPRGNQPQHF. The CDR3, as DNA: TGCGCCAGCATTTCCCTTCGGATACCAAGGGGCAATCAGCCCCAGCATTTT.

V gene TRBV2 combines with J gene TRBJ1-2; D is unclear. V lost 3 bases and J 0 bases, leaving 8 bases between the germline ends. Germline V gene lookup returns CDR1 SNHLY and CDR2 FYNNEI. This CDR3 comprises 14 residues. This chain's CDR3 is CASSEFGSNYGYTF. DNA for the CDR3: TGTGCCAGCAGTGAGTTCGGTTCTAACTATGGCTACACCTTC.